This is a list of T cell receptor beta chains from one sample in a study of T-cell memory formation after mild COVID-19. TCRdb recomputed calls from the 5' RACE reads with MiXCR, one row per CDR3 protein. The sample carries approximately 390,000 distinct CDR3 sequences, 16% recorded once. The sample comprised PBMCs or a T cell subset sorted from them (not recorded which). These receptors were collected from a man aged 18 to 29 who had mild COVID-19 (a few samples of this study predate the infection). Cell type and time point are not known. Both conserved end residues are part of each CDR3. Each record gives: V gene, J gene, CDR3 protein.

v_call: TRBV7-2; j_call: TRBJ1-3; cdr3_aa: CASSLGIGGSLGGNTIYF
v_call: TRBV5-1; j_call: TRBJ2-3; cdr3_aa: CASSPTRGLGTDTQYF
v_call: TRBV28; j_call: TRBJ2-1; cdr3_aa: CASSLPIGLKGRNRINEQFF
v_call: TRBV6-4; j_call: TRBJ2-2; cdr3_aa: CASGDTNTGELFF
v_call: TRBV5-5; j_call: TRBJ1-6; cdr3_aa: CASSFGFDRVMNSPLHF
v_call: TRBV7-2; j_call: TRBJ1-5; cdr3_aa: CASSLGSGQDNSNQPQHF
v_call: TRBV4-3; j_call: TRBJ2-1; cdr3_aa: CASSQDRGISYNEQFF
v_call: TRBV11-2; j_call: TRBJ2-1; cdr3_aa: CASSLEGKLAGNEQFF
v_call: TRBV19; j_call: TRBJ2-7; cdr3_aa: CASSIEGTYEQYF
v_call: TRBV6-6; j_call: TRBJ2-2; cdr3_aa: CASSYLTSGVAGELFF
v_call: TRBV20-1; j_call: TRBJ1-1; cdr3_aa: CSAREGGWNTEAFF
v_call: TRBV6-2/TRBV6-3; j_call: TRBJ1-2; cdr3_aa: CASSDTNYGYTF
v_call: TRBV12-3/TRBV12-4; j_call: TRBJ2-3; cdr3_aa: CASSNSPSTDTQYF
v_call: TRBV4-1; j_call: TRBJ2-7; cdr3_aa: CASSQDPGPGGAYEQYF
v_call: TRBV4-1; j_call: TRBJ1-5; cdr3_aa: CASSQGQGLSNQPQHF
v_call: TRBV7-2; j_call: TRBJ1-2; cdr3_aa: CASSTLTDLGYGYTF
v_call: TRBV7-9; j_call: TRBJ2-5; cdr3_aa: CASDRAGGYEETQYF
v_call: TRBV2; j_call: TRBJ2-5; cdr3_aa: CASSEPREQETQYF
v_call: TRBV9; j_call: TRBJ2-1; cdr3_aa: CASSEGGGGAGEQFF
v_call: TRBV4-2; j_call: TRBJ1-2; cdr3_aa: CASSQGRVEDGYTF
v_call: TRBV20-1; j_call: TRBJ1-5; cdr3_aa: CSASVGGRGSNQPQHF
v_call: TRBV4-1; j_call: TRBJ2-7; cdr3_aa: CASSSLEGEEVYEQYF
v_call: TRBV7-2; j_call: TRBJ1-2; cdr3_aa: CASSRNSGQGWDGYTF
v_call: TRBV9; j_call: TRBJ2-3; cdr3_aa: CASSLTGVTTDTQYF
v_call: TRBV7-9; j_call: TRBJ2-1; cdr3_aa: CASSSTGEQFF
v_call: TRBV5-6; j_call: TRBJ2-3; cdr3_aa: CASSLGGLDTQYF
v_call: TRBV6-1; j_call: TRBJ2-1; cdr3_aa: CASRMVAGGGHNEQFF
v_call: TRBV7-8; j_call: TRBJ2-1; cdr3_aa: CASSPGPGGTYNEQFF
v_call: TRBV7-3; j_call: TRBJ1-2; cdr3_aa: CASSFGAGNYGYTF
v_call: TRBV14; j_call: TRBJ2-1; cdr3_aa: CASSPAAREMFF
v_call: TRBV7-8; j_call: TRBJ2-7; cdr3_aa: CASSTRRVYEQYF
v_call: TRBV7-9; j_call: TRBJ2-5; cdr3_aa: CASSWGGEETQYF
v_call: TRBV11-2; j_call: TRBJ2-3; cdr3_aa: CASSLFGADSPTDTQYF
v_call: TRBV4-2; j_call: TRBJ1-1; cdr3_aa: CASSQDVLRGETEAFF
v_call: TRBV4-1; j_call: TRBJ2-1; cdr3_aa: CASSQLMAGGYNEQFF
v_call: TRBV12-3/TRBV12-4; j_call: TRBJ2-3; cdr3_aa: CASSLMVLAGAQGTQYF
v_call: TRBV7-3; j_call: TRBJ2-5; cdr3_aa: CASSHRAGARETQYF
v_call: TRBV20-1; j_call: TRBJ2-2; cdr3_aa: CSATSLGTGTGELFF
v_call: TRBV12-3/TRBV12-4; j_call: TRBJ2-5; cdr3_aa: CASSRRDTQETQYF
v_call: TRBV7-9; j_call: TRBJ2-3; cdr3_aa: CASSTTWLGTSSSTDTQYF
v_call: TRBV4-3; j_call: TRBJ2-7; cdr3_aa: CASSQGTATYEQYF
v_call: TRBV12-3/TRBV12-4; j_call: TRBJ2-7; cdr3_aa: CASSLAVPYEQYF
v_call: TRBV4-1; j_call: TRBJ1-1; cdr3_aa: CASSPGSLRGTEAFF
v_call: TRBV2; j_call: TRBJ2-7; cdr3_aa: CASKDRYTSYEQYF
v_call: TRBV9; j_call: TRBJ1-2; cdr3_aa: CASSVGGSMGYTF
v_call: TRBV4-1; j_call: TRBJ2-3; cdr3_aa: CASSQDQGGLTDTQYF
v_call: TRBV5-1; j_call: TRBJ2-1; cdr3_aa: CASSLGWPPEQFF
v_call: TRBV5-5; j_call: TRBJ2-1; cdr3_aa: CASRQDSSSYNEQFF
v_call: TRBV29-1; j_call: TRBJ2-3; cdr3_aa: CSVARGRTDTQYF